This T cell receptor beta chain is from a study of CD8 T cells in ankylosing spondylitis. Quantitative 5'-RACE was performed with molecular barcodes, and it yielded the TCR beta libraries. MiXCR, applied by TCRdb to the 5' RACE reads, yields one record per CDR3 protein. The table has about 200,000 distinct CDR3 sequences, 13% seen once; the top ten hold 16%. This clonotype occurred many times. The antigen is unknown. Study findings and constraints: Some motif variants were previously reported in reactive arthritis synovial fluid and blood.

This CDR3 comprises 12 residues. Trimming took off 8 bases at V and 8 bases at J, with 15 bases between the two ends. The sequence was collected from a male donor with ankylosing spondylitis or in good health (not recorded which). The sample taken for sequencing was blood, either unsorted or a sorted T cell fraction (not recorded which). The chain combines TRBV12-3 or TRBV12-4 with TRBJ1-1; D unclear. In DNA form, the CDR3 reads TGTGCCAGCTACGGTTTTAGGGAGGAAGCTTTCTTT. This gives the protein CASYGFREEAFF.